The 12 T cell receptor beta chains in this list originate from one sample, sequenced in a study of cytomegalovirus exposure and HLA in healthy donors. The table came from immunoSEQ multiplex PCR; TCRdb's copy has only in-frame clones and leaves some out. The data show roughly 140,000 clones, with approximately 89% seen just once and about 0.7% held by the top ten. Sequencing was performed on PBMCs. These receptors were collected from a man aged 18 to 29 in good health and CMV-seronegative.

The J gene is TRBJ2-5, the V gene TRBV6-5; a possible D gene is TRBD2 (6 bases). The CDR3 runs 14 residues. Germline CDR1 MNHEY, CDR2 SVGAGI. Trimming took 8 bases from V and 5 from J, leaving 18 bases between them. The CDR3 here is CASALGTAHETQYF. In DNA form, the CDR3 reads TGTGCCAGCGCACTAGGGACTGCGCATGAGACCCAGTACTTC.

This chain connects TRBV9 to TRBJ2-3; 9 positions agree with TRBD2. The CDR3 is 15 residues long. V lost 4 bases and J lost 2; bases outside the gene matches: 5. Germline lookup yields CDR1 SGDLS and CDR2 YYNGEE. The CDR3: CASSPSSGATDTQYF. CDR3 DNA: TGTGCCAGCAGCCCCTCTAGCGGGGCCACAGATACGCAGTATTTT.

The CDR3, as DNA: TGTGCCAGCTCTCCAACAGAGATAGGATCCTACGAGCAGTACTTC. Protein product: CASSPTEIGSYEQYF. The genes are TRBV18 and TRBJ2-7; D is unclear. Germline-derived CDR1 and CDR2 are KGHSH and LQKENI. CDR3 length: 15 amino acids. Trimming took 6 bases from V and 1 from J, leaving 16 bases between them.

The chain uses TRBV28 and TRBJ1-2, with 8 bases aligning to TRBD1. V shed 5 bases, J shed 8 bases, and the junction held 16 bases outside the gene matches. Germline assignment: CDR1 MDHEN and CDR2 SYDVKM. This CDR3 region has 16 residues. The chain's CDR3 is CASSTFTRTGYRGYTF. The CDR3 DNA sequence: TGTGCCAGCAGTACCTTTACTCGGACAGGGTATCGGGGCTACACCTTC.

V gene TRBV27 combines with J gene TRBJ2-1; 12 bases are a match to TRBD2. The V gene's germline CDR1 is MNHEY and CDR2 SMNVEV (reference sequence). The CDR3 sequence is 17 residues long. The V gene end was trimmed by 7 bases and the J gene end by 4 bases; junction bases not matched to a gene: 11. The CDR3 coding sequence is TGTGCCAGCAAGAGGGGGCTAGCGGGAGGGCGTTACAATGAGCAGTTCTTC. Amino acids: CASKRGLAGGRYNEQFF.

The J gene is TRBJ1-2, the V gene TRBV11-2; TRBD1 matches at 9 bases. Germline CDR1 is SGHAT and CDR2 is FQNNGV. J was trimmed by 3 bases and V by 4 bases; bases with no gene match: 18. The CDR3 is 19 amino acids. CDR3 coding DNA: TGTGCCAGCAGCTCGAGCGAGGGACAGGGTCCCCTCCTTTACTATGGCTACACCTTC. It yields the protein CASSSSEGQGPLLYYGYTF.

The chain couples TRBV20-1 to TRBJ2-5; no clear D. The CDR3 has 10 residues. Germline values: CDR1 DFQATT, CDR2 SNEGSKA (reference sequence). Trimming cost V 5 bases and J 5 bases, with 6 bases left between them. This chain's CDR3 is CSAFRETQYF. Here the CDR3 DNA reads TGCAGTGCTTTCCGGGAGACCCAGTACTTC.

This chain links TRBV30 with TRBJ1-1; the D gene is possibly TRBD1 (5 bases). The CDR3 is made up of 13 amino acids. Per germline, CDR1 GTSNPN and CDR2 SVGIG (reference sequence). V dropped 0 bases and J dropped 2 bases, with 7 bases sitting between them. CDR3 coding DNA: TGTGCCTGGAGTGTCGGGGGTAACACTGAAGCTTTCTTT. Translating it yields CAWSVGGNTEAFF.

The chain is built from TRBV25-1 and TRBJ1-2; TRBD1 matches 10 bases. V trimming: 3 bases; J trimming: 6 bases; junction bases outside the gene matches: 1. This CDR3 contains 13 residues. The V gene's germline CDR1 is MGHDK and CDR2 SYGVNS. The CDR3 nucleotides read TGTGCCAGCAGTGACGGGACAGGGGATGGCTACACCTTC. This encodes CASSDGTGDGYTF.

CDR3 DNA sequence: TGTGCCACCAGCCCGGGGACAGCTGGGGCCAACGTCCTGACTTTC. As protein: CATSPGTAGANVLTF. The chain couples TRBV15 to TRBJ2-6; TRBD1 agrees at 7 bases. Germline trimming cut 5 bases from V and 2 bases from J; bases unmatched to any gene: 3. The CDR3 totals 15 residues. Germline V lookup: CDR1 LNHNV, CDR2 YYDKDF (reference sequence).

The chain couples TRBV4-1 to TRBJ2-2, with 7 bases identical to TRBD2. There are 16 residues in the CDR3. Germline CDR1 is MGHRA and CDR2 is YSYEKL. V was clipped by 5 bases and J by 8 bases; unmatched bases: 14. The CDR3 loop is CASSSTPGLPMGELFF. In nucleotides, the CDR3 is TGCGCCAGCAGCAGTACACCGGGACTACCTATGGGGGAGCTGTTTTTT.

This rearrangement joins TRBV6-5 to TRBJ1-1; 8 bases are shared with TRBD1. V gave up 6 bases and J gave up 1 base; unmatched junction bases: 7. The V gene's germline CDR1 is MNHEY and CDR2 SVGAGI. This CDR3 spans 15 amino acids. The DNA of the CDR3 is TGTGCCAGCAGCCTCCAGGGGGCTTCGAACACTGAAGCTTTCTTT. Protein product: CASSLQGASNTEAFF.